This TCR beta chain was retrieved from a study of OX40 agonist ivuxolimab in advanced cancers. The length of the CDR3 is 14 residues. CDR1 MDHEN and CDR2 SYDVKM come from the germline V gene. V was trimmed by 8 bases and J by 0 bases, leaving 13 bases between them. The table came from immunoSEQ multiplex PCR; TCRdb's copy has only in-frame clones and leaves some out. Of roughly 80,000 clones listed, roughly 85% are singletons. The specimen comprised CD4+ or CD8+ T cells sorted from blood, sampled in a trial of the OX40 agonist ivuxolimab. The TCR originated in an adult with an advanced solid tumor such as melanoma, head and neck, liver or kidney cancer. The rearrangement links TRBV28 to TRBJ1-2, with unresolved D. The CDR3, as DNA: TGTGCCAGCGAGGGCAGAGATGCTAACTATGGCTACACCTTC. This gives the protein CASEGRDANYGYTF.